This is a list of T cell receptor beta chains from one sample in a study of blood T cell repertoires in COVID-19. Sequenced by immunoSEQ multiplex PCR; TCRdb stores in-frame clones only, minus some. Counted here are roughly 240,000 clones, roughly 83% occurring once; the ten biggest clones make up under 5.5%. The material sequenced was peripheral blood. The receptors were gathered from a man aged 60 to 69 who had recovered from COVID-19. The CDR3 runs from the conserved cysteine through the conserved F or W. The D gene is left open where the match is weak. Clone sizes are given selectively: once, few, many, or a class where the clone is expanded.

v_call,d_call,clone_size,j_call,cdr3_nt,cdr3_aa
TRBV3-1/TRBV3-2,-,-,TRBJ1-1,TGTGCCAGCAGCCTGGGGCTCATGAACACTGAAGCTTTCTTT,CASSLGLMNTEAFF
TRBV6-5,-,once,TRBJ2-2,TGTGCCAGCACCTTCGAGGGATCCACCGGGGAGCTGTTTTTT,CASTFEGSTGELFF
TRBV5-5,TRBD2,-,TRBJ2-7,TGTGCCAGCAGCCGAAATTCCGGGACTAGCGGGATCTACGAGCAGTACTTC,CASSRNSGTSGIYEQYF
TRBV14,-,once,TRBJ2-1,TGTGCCAGCAGCCTCCGCAGGAATTCGAATGAGCAGTTCTTC,CASSLRRNSNEQFF
TRBV12-3/TRBV12-4,-,-,TRBJ1-2,TGTGCCAGCAGTTTGGGGGCCTCGAATGGCTACACCTTC,CASSLGASNGYTF
TRBV29-1,-,once,TRBJ1-2,TGCAGCGTTGAAGAACATTATGGCTACACCTTC,CSVEEHYGYTF
TRBV28,TRBD1,-,TRBJ1-6,TGTGCCAGCAGTTCTAAGACAGGGTGGAATTCACCCCTCCACTTT,CASSSKTGWNSPLHF
TRBV4-1,-,few,TRBJ1-3,TGCGCCAGCAGCCAAGTTTTCAACTCTGGAAACACCATATATTTT,CASSQVFNSGNTIYF
TRBV19,TRBD1,-,TRBJ1-5,TGTGCCAGTGACAGGGTAGCATATAGCAATCAGCCCCAGCATTTT,CASDRVAYSNQPQHF
TRBV2,TRBD1,-,TRBJ2-7,TGTGCCAGCAGCAATAACAGGGGGCTCTCCTACGAGCAGTACTTC,CASSNNRGLSYEQYF
TRBV2,-,-,TRBJ1-1,TGTGCCAGCAGGCCGGACAGAGACACTGAAGCTTTCTTT,CASRPDRDTEAFF
TRBV9,-,-,TRBJ1-1,TGTGCCAGCAGCCCTCGTCCGGGACAAAGCACTGAAGCTTTCTTT,CASSPRPGQSTEAFF
TRBV10-2,TRBD1,once,TRBJ1-2,TGCGCCACCGGGACAGGGACTAACTATGGCTACACCTTC,CATGTGTNYGYTF
TRBV5-6,-,-,TRBJ1-1,TGTGCCAGCAGCACCTGGACAGTCATGAACACTGAAGCTTTCTTT,CASSTWTVMNTEAFF
TRBV7-3,-,-,TRBJ2-2,TGTGCCAGCAGCCCGGGACAAACAAACACCGGGGAGCTGTTTTTT,CASSPGQTNTGELFF
TRBV9,-,-,TRBJ1-5,TGTGCCAGCAGCTCCAATCCAGGACAGAATCATCGAGTGCCCCAGCATTTT,CASSSNPGQNHRVPQHF
TRBV5-1,-,-,TRBJ2-6,TGCGCCAGCAGGGTAGCCGGGGCCAACGTCCTGACTTTC,CASRVAGANVLTF
TRBV2,TRBD1,-,TRBJ1-2,TGTGCCAGCAGAAAACCGGACAGGGTCTTAGGTGGCTACACCTTC,CASRKPDRVLGGYTF
TRBV5-1,-,few,TRBJ2-2,TGCGCCAGCAGCTTAGTAGCAATCACCGGGGAGCTGTTTTTT,CASSLVAITGELFF
TRBV10-1,-,-,TRBJ2-2,TGCGCCAGCAGCCTCAGAACCGGGGAGCTGTTTTTT,CASSLRTGELFF
TRBV7-2,TRBD1,-,TRBJ2-2,TGTGCCAGCAGCTTACAGGGGGCCGGCGGCGGGGAGCTGTTTTTT,CASSLQGAGGGELFF
TRBV4-2,TRBD2,-,TRBJ2-3,TGTGCCAGCAGCCAAGGGGGCGGGACTAGCGGAGGGGATACGCAGTATTTT,CASSQGGGTSGGDTQYF
TRBV27,-,-,TRBJ1-1,TGTGCCAGCAGTAGCAGGGGTCGCACTGAAGCTTTCTTT,CASSSRGRTEAFF
TRBV6-5,TRBD1,-,TRBJ2-6,TGTGCCAGCAGGACAGGGTTCTCTGGGGCCAACGTCCTGACTTTC,CASRTGFSGANVLTF
TRBV15,TRBD1,once,TRBJ2-3,TGTGCCACCAGCAGCCGGGACAGGGGGTTGGCGTTTCTTGATACGCAGTATTTT,CATSSRDRGLAFLDTQYF
TRBV4-1,TRBD1,-,TRBJ2-7,TGCGCCAGCAGCCAAGTTGGGGGACAGAACTACGAGCAGTACTTC,CASSQVGGQNYEQYF
TRBV11-2,TRBD1,-,TRBJ1-2,TGTGCCAGCAGCTTAGCCGGGCAGGGGGAAGGCTACACCTTC,CASSLAGQGEGYTF
TRBV7-2,TRBD1,-,TRBJ1-2,TGTGCCAGCAGCTCGCAGGGGGCGCGGGTTCATGGCTACACCTTC,CASSSQGARVHGYTF